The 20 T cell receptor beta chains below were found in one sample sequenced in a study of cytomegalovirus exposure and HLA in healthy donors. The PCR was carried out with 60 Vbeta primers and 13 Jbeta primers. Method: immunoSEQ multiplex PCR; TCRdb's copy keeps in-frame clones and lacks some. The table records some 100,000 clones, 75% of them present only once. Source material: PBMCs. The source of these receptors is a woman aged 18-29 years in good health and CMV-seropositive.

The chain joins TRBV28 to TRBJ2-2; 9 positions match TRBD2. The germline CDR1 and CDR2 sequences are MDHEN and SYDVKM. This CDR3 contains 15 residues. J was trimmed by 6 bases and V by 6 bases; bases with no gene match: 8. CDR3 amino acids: CASREPSGNPGELFF. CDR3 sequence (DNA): TGTGCCAGCAGGGAACCTAGCGGGAATCCCGGGGAGCTGTTTTTT.

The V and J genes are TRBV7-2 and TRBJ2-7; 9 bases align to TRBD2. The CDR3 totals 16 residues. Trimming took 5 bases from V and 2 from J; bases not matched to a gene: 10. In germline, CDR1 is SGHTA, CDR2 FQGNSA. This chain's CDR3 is CASSRVLAGLTYEQYF. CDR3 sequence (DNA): TGTGCCAGCAGCCGGGTCCTAGCGGGACTGACCTACGAGCAGTACTTC.

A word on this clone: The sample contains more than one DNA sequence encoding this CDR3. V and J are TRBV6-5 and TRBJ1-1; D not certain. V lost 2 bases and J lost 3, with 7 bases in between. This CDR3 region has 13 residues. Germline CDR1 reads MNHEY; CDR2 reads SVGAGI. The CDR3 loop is CASSYRRDTEAFF. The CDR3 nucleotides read TGTGCCAGCAGTTACCGGAGAGACACTGAAGCTTTCTTT.

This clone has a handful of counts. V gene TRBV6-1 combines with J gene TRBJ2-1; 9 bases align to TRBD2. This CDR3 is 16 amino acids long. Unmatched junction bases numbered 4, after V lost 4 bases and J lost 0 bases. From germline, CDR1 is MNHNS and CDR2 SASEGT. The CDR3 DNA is TGTGCCAGCAGTGCCAATAGCGGGAGCTCCTACAATGAGCAGTTCTTC. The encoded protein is CASSANSGSSYNEQFF.

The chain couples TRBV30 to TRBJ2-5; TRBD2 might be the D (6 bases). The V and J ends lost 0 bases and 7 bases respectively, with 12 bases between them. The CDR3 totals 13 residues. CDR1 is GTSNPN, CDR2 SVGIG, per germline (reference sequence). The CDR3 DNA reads TGTGCCTGGAGTGTACAGGCGGGGCGGACCCAGTACTTC. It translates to CAWSVQAGRTQYF.

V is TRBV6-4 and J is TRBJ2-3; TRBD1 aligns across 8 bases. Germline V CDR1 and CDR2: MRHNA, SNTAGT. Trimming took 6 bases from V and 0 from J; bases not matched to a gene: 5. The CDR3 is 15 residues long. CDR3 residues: CASSPDRGSTDTQYF. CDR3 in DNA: TGTGCCAGCAGCCCCGACAGGGGAAGCACAGATACGCAGTATTTT.

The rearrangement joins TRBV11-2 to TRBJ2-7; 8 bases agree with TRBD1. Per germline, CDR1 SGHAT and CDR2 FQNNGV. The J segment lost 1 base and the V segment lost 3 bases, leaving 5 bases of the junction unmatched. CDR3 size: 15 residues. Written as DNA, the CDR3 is TGTGCCAGCAGCTTTGGGACAGGCGAATCCTACGAGCAGTACTTC. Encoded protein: CASSFGTGESYEQYF.

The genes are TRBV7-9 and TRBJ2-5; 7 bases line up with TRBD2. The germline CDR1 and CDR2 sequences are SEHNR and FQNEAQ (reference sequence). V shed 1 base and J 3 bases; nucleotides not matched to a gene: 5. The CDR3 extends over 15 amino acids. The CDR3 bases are TGTGCCAGCAGCTTAGGGCTAGCGGCAAAAGAGACCCAGTACTTC. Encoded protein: CASSLGLAAKETQYF. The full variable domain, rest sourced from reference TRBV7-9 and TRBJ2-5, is DTGVSQNPRHKITKRGQNVTFRCDPISEHNRLYWYRQTLGQGPEFLTYFQNEAQLEKSRLLSDRFSAERPKGSFSTLEIQRTEQGDSAMYLCASSLGLAAKETQYFGPGTRLLVL.

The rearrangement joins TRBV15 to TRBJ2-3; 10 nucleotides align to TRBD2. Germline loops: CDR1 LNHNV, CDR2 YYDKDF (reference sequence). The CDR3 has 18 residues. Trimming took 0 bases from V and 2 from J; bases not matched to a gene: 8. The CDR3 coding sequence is TGTGCCACCAGCAGAGAACGGGGAGCGGGAGGGGTCACAGATACGCAGTATTTT. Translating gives CATSRERGAGGVTDTQYF.

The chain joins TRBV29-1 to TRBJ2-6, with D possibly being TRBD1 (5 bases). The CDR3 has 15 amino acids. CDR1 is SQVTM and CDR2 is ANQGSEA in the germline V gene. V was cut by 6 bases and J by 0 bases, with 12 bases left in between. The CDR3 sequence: CSVDVDSSGANVLTF. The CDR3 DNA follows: TGCAGCGTCGACGTCGACAGCTCTGGGGCCAACGTCCTGACTTTC.

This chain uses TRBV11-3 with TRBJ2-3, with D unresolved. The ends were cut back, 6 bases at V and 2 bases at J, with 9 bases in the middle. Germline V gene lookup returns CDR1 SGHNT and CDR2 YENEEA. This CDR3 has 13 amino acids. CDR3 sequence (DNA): TGTGCCAGCAGTGCGAGCGCCACAGATACGCAGTATTTT. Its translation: CASSASATDTQYF.

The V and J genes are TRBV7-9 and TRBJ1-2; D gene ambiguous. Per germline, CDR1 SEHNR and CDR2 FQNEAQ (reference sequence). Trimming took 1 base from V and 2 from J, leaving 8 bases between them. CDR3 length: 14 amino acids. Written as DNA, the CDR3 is TGTGCCAGCAGCTTAGGCGGCGAGAACTATGGCTACACCTTC. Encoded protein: CASSLGGENYGYTF.

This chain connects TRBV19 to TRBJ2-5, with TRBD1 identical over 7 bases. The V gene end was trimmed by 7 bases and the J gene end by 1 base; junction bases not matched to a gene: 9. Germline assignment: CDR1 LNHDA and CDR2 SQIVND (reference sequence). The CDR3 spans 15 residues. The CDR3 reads CASTTGEGGQETQYF. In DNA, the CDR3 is TGTGCCAGTACCACAGGGGAAGGGGGCCAAGAGACCCAGTACTTC. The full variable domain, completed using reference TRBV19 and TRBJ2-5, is DGGITQSPKYLFRKEGQNVTLSCEQNLNHDAMYWYRQDPGQGLRLIYYSQIVNDFQKGDIAEGYSVSREKKESFPLTVTSAQKNPTAFYLCASTTGEGGQETQYFGPGTRLLVL.

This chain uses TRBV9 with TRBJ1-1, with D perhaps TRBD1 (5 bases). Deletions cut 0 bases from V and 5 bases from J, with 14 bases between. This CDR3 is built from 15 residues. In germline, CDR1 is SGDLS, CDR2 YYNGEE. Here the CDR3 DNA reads TGTGCCAGCAGCGTAGGGGGACGGGAGGCAACTGAAGCTTTCTTT. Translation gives CASSVGGREATEAFF.

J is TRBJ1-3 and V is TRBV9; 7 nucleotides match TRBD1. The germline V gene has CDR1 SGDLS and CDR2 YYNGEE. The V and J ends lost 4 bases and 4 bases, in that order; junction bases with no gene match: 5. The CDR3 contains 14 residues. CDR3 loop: CASSSRDRGNTIYF. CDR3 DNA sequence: TGTGCCAGCAGCTCCCGGGACAGAGGAAACACCATATATTTT.

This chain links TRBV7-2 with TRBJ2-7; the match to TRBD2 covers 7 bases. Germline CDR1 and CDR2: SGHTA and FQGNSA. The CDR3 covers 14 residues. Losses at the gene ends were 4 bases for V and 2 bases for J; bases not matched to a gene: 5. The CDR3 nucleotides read TGTGCCAGCAGCTCCGGACTAGGGCCCTACGAGCAGTACTTC. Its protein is CASSSGLGPYEQYF.

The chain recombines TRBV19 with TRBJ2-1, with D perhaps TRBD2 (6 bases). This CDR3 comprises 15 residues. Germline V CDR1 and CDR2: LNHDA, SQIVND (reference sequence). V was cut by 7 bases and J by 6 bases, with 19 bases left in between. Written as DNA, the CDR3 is TGTGCCAGTATTCGCGGATCGGGGGACTTCAATGAGCAGTTCTTC. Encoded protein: CASIRGSGDFNEQFF.

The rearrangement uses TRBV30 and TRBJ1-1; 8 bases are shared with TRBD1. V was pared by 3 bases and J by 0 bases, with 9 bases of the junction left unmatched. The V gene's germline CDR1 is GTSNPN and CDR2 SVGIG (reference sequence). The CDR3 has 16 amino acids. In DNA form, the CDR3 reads TGTGCCTGGAGCTCCAGGGGGCAGGGATTGAACACTGAAGCTTTCTTT. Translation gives CAWSSRGQGLNTEAFF.

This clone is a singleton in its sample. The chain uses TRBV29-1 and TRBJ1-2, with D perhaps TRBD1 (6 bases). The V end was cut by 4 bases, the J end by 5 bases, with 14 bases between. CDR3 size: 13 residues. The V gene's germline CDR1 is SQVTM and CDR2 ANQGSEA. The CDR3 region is CSVAKGEGYGYTF. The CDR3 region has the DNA TGCAGCGTTGCTAAGGGGGAAGGGTATGGCTACACCTTC. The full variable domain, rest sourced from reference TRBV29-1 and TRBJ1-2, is SAVISQKPSRDICQRGTSLTIQCQVDSQVTMMFWYRQQPGQSLTLIATANQGSEATYESGFVIDKFPISRPNLTFSTLTVSNMSPEDSSIYLCSVAKGEGYGYTFGSGTRLTVV.

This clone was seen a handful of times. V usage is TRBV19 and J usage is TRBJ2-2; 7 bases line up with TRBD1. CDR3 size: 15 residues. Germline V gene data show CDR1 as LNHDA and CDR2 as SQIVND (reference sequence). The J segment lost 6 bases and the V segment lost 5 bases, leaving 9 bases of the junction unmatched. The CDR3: CASSLGQGVPGELFF. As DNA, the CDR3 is TGTGCCAGTAGTTTGGGTCAGGGGGTCCCCGGGGAGCTGTTTTTT.